One sample yielded the 19 T cell receptor beta chains listed below, sequenced in a study of blood T cell repertoires in COVID-19. Method: immunoSEQ multiplex PCR; TCRdb's copy keeps in-frame clones and lacks some. There are about 190,000 clones in the sample; roughly nine tenths occur only once, and around 1.2% lies in the top ten. Source material: peripheral blood. The receptor set was obtained from a man younger than 45 with acute or convalescent COVID-19.

The chain combines TRBV6-5 with TRBJ2-5; tentatively, D is TRBD1 (5 bases). Deletions cut 7 bases from V and 4 bases from J, with 10 bases between. CDR3 length equals 12 residues. Germline V CDR1 and CDR2: MNHEY, SVGAGI. CDR3 nucleotide sequence: TGTGCCAGCACTAGAAGGGGAGAGACCCAGTACTTC. It yields the protein CASTRRGETQYF.

The genes are TRBV3-1 (or the pseudogene TRBV3-2) and TRBJ2-2; D might be TRBD2 (7 bases). The CDR3 is 15 residues long. In germline, CDR1 is LGHDT, CDR2 YNNKEL (reference sequence). V was cut by 5 bases and J by 4 bases, with 14 bases left in between. DNA of the CDR3: TGTGCCAGCAGCGCCCGGGGGGCGAGCACCGGGGAGCTGTTTTTT. Translated, it gives CASSARGASTGELFF.

This clone has a single count. The chain joins TRBV7-8 to TRBJ2-5; the D is unclear. Germline V gives CDR1 SGHVS, CDR2 FQNEAQ. The CDR3 contains 17 residues. V lost 1 base and J lost 2, with 17 bases in between. The CDR3 spells CASSLGAVALRQETQYF. Written as DNA, the CDR3 is TGTGCCAGCAGCTTAGGCGCGGTTGCCCTCCGGCAAGAGACCCAGTACTTC.

The chain employs TRBV2 and TRBJ2-1, with 12 bases aligning to TRBD2. V lost 8 bases, J lost 9 bases, and 5 bases stayed unmatched. The CDR3 runs to 13 residues. The germline CDR1 and CDR2 sequences are SNHLY and FYNNEI. The CDR3 spells CASRLAGVGEQFF. The CDR3 DNA is TGTGCCAGCCGACTAGCGGGAGTGGGTGAGCAGTTCTTC.

This rearrangement joins TRBV19 to TRBJ1-2, with TRBD1 matching over 8 bases. Germline CDR1 reads LNHDA; CDR2 reads SQIVND (reference sequence). V lost 3 bases to trimming and J lost 9 bases; unmatched junction nucleotides: 12. The CDR3 contains 15 residues. The DNA for the CDR3 is TGTGCCAGTAGTATGTTTGGGACAGGTCCCGGGCGCTACACCTTC. The encoded protein is CASSMFGTGPGRYTF.

V is TRBV5-1 and J is TRBJ1-2; 8 nucleotides agree with TRBD1. Trimming at V came to 0 bases and at J to 4 bases, leaving 2 bases not matched to a gene. CDR1 is SGHRS and CDR2 is YFSETQ in the germline V gene. The CDR3 is 14 residues long. DNA for the CDR3: TGCGCCAGCAGCTTGGGTACAGGGGGCTATGGCTACACCTTC. It codes for CASSLGTGGYGYTF.

The V and J genes are TRBV3-1 (or the pseudogene TRBV3-2) and TRBJ1-1; D is unclear. In germline, CDR1 is LGHDT, CDR2 YNNKEL (reference sequence). V lost 5 bases and J 8 bases, leaving 9 bases between the germline ends. The CDR3 consists of 11 residues. The CDR3 region is CASSINTEAFF. The CDR3 bases are TGTGCCAGCAGCATAAATACAGAAGCTTTCTTT.

The V call is TRBV3-1 (or the pseudogene TRBV3-2), the J call TRBJ2-3; 9 nucleotides align to TRBD1. The germline V gene has CDR1 LGHDT and CDR2 YNNKEL (reference sequence). The CDR3 contains 15 residues. V lost 2 bases, J lost 1 base, and 1 base stayed unmatched. CDR3 amino acids: CASSQRTGGTDTQYF. In DNA form, the CDR3 reads TGTGCCAGCAGCCAACGGACAGGGGGCACAGATACGCAGTATTTT.

V is TRBV27 and J is TRBJ2-5, with 9 bases aligning to TRBD1. This CDR3 contains 15 residues. CDR1 MNHEY and CDR2 SMNVEV come from the germline V gene (reference sequence). The ends lost 6 bases at V and 4 bases at J; junction bases unmatched: 9. CDR3 region: CASRDFGTGRETQYF. The CDR3 bases are TGTGCCAGCAGGGACTTCGGGACAGGGCGAGAGACCCAGTACTTC.

The chain uses TRBV11-2 and TRBJ1-1; 8 bases are a match to TRBD1. Germline CDR1 SGHAT, CDR2 FQNNGV. J was trimmed by 4 bases and V by 5 bases; bases with no gene match: 9. This CDR3 comprises 15 residues. Written as DNA, the CDR3 is TGTGCCAGCAGCCGAAGGGGACAGGATGGCACTGAAGCTTTCTTT. Translation: CASSRRGQDGTEAFF.

The J gene is TRBJ1-1, the V gene TRBV4-1; unclear D gene. The germline V gene has CDR1 MGHRA and CDR2 YSYEKL. The CDR3 covers 14 residues. Trimming took 0 bases from V and 12 from J, leaving 17 bases between them. For the CDR3, the DNA is TGCGCCAGCAGCCAAGATTCTCACCGACTGTCGACTTTCTTT. This sequence encodes CASSQDSHRLSTFF.

The chain carries TRBV2 and TRBJ1-5; 7 bases map to TRBD1. This CDR3 is 13 amino acids long. V gave up 11 bases and J gave up 3 bases; unmatched junction bases: 7. Germline V gene lookup returns CDR1 SNHLY and CDR2 FYNNEI. Here the CDR3 reads CAGKTGSNQPQHF. Here the CDR3 DNA reads TGTGCCGGTAAGACAGGGTCCAATCAGCCCCAGCATTTT. Complete variable domain (other parts from reference TRBV2 and TRBJ1-5): EPEVTQTPSHQVTQMGQEVILRCVPISNHLYFYWYRQILGQKVEFLVSFYNNEISEKSEIFDDQFSVERPDGSNFTLKIRSTKLEDSAMYFCAGKTGSNQPQHFGDGTRLSIL.

The chain joins TRBV7-2 to TRBJ2-2, with D uncertain. CDR3 length equals 17 residues. Germline values: CDR1 SGHTA, CDR2 FQGNSA. Trimming removed 5 bases at V and 0 bases at J, with 16 bases between. CDR3 coding DNA: TGTGCCAGCAGCAATCTCCCAGAGCGAGCGAACACCGGGGAGCTGTTTTTT. It yields the protein CASSNLPERANTGELFF.

This chain joins TRBV7-9 and TRBJ1-1, with D hard to call. Between the trimmed V and J ends, which lost 5 bases and 5 bases, there was a span of 9 bases. The germline V gene has CDR1 SEHNR and CDR2 FQNEAQ (reference sequence). This CDR3 contains 12 residues. The DNA of the CDR3 is TGTGCCAGCAGCCACACAAGAACTGAAGCTTTCTTT. Amino acid sequence: CASSHTRTEAFF.

Worth noting for this clone: In the same sample, other DNA sequences code for this CDR3. This rearrangement joins TRBV3-1 (or the pseudogene TRBV3-2) to TRBJ2-6; D is perhaps TRBD1 (5 bases). CDR3 length: 16 amino acids. Looked up from germline, CDR1 is LGHDT and CDR2 is YNNKEL (reference sequence). The V end lost 0 bases, the J end lost 1 base, and 7 bases lay between the germline ends. The CDR3 here is CASSQESGSGANVLTF. The CDR3 DNA reads TGTGCCAGCAGCCAAGAATCAGGGTCTGGGGCCAACGTCCTGACTTTC.

To note about this clone: One junction end does not reproduce the germline sequence, and a read error may be involved. J is TRBJ1-1 and V is TRBV23-1; 7 bases agree with TRBD1. TRBV23-1 is given ORF status, its function remaining uncertain. The CDR3 covers 15 residues. In DNA form, the CDR3 reads TGCGCCAGCAGCCAATCCTACGACAGGGTCACTGAAGCTTTCTTT. Translated, it gives CASSQSYDRVTEAFF.

J is TRBJ1-3 and V is TRBV28; a possible D gene is TRBD1 (5 bases). Per the germline V gene, CDR1 is MDHEN and CDR2 is SYDVKM. The CDR3 has 15 residues. Trimming shortened V by 7 bases and J by 0 bases, and 13 bases separated the two germline ends. The DNA of the CDR3 is TGTGCCAGCAACCCGGGGGTTAGCTCTGGAAACACCATATATTTT. It is translated as CASNPGVSSGNTIYF.

J is TRBJ2-3 and V is TRBV5-1; tentatively, D is TRBD1 (6 bases). The V gene's germline CDR1 is SGHRS and CDR2 YFSETQ. V gave up 1 base and J gave up 2 bases, with 17 bases separating them. CDR3 size: 17 residues. Here the CDR3 reads CASSLNGRGDFTDTQYF. CDR3 bases: TGCGCCAGCAGCTTGAACGGCAGGGGCGACTTCACAGATACGCAGTATTTT.

The rearrangement links TRBV5-4 to TRBJ2-6, with a weak D call TRBD2 (6 bases). V shed 2 bases and J shed 3 bases, with 9 bases lying between them. Germline V gene sequence: CDR1 SGHNT, CDR2 YYREEE (reference sequence). The CDR3 sequence is 15 residues long. DNA of the CDR3: TGTGCCAGCAGCTTTGGGGGGTTTGGGGCCAACGTCCTGACTTTC. Protein sequence: CASSFGGFGANVLTF.